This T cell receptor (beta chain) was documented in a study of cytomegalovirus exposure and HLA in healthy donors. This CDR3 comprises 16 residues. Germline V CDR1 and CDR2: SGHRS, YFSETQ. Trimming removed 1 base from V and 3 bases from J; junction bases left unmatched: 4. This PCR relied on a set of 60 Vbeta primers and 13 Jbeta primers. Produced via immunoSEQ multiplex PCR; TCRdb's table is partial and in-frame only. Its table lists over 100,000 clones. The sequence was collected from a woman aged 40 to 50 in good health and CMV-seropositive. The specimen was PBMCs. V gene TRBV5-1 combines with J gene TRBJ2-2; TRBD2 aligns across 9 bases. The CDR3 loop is CASSLRGREYTGELFF. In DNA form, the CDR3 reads TGCGCCAGCAGCTTGCGCGGGAGGGAGTACACCGGGGAGCTGTTTTTT.